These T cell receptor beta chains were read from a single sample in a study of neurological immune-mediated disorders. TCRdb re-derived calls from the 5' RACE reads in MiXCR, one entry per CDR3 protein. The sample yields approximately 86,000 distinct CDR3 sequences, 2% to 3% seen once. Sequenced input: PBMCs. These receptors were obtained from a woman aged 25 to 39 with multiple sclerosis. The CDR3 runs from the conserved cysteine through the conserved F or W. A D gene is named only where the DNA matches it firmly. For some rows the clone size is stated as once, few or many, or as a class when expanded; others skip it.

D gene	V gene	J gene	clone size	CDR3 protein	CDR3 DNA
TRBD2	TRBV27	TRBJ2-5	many	CATSGSGWAQETQYF	TGTGCCACCTCGGGTAGCGGGTGGGCCCAAGAGACCCAGTACTTC
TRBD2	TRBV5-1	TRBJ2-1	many	CASSSASGRSNEQFF	TGCGCCAGCAGCTCCGCTAGCGGGAGAAGTAATGAGCAGTTCTTC
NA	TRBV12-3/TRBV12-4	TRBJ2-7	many	CASSPSGGSYEQYF	TGTGCCAGCAGTCCCAGTGGGGGCTCCTACGAGCAGTACTTC
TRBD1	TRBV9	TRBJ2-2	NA	CASSVGYPGGELRTGELFF	TGTGCCAGCAGCGTAGGTTACCCAGGGGGCGAGTTGCGAACCGGGGAGCTGTTTTTT
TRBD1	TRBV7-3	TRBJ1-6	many	CASSYGTANSPLHF	TGTGCCAGCAGCTACGGGACAGCTAATTCACCCCTCCACTTT
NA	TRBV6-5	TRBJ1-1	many	CASSSGFREAFF	TGTGCCAGCAGTTCCGGTTTCCGGGAAGCTTTCTTT
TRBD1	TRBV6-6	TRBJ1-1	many	CASSFSGGRETEAFF	TGTGCCAGCAGTTTCTCAGGGGGACGAGAAACTGAAGCTTTCTTT
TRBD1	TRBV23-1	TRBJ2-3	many	CASRGQPADTQYF	TGCGCCAGCAGGGGACAGCCGGCAGATACGCAGTATTTT
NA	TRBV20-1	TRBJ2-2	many	CSARGHGNTGELFF	TGCAGTGCTAGGGGACACGGGAACACCGGGGAGCTGTTTTTT
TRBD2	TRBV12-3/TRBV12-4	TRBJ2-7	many	CASSVLAGGVHEQYF	TGTGCCAGCAGTGTGCTAGCGGGAGGGGTTCACGAGCAGTACTTC
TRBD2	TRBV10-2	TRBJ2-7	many	CASAAGGAYEQYF	TGCGCCAGCGCAGCGGGAGGGGCCTACGAGCAGTACTTC
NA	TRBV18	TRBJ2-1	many	CASSLNGGSFNEQFF	TGTGCCAGCTCACTGAACGGGGGCTCCTTTAATGAGCAGTTCTTC
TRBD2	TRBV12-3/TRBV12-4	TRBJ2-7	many	CASNTGGFPYEQYF	TGTGCCAGCAACACCGGGGGGTTCCCCTACGAGCAGTACTTC
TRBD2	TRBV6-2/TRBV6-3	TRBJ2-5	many	CASSRGLADQETQYF	TGTGCCAGCAGTAGGGGACTAGCGGATCAAGAGACCCAGTACTTC
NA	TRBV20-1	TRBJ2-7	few	CSGLTRFEQYF	TGCAGCGGTCTGACTAGGTTCGAGCAGTACTTC
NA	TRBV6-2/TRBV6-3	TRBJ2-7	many	CASSYVGVAYEQYF	TGTGCCAGCAGTTACGTAGGGGTCGCCTACGAGCAGTACTTC
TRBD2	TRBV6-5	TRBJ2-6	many	CASSYSPSGSDSGANVLTF	TGTGCCAGCAGTTACTCTCCTAGCGGGAGTGATTCTGGGGCCAACGTCCTGACTTTC
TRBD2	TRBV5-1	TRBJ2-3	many	CASSLLAGGGTDTQYF	TGCGCCAGCAGCTTACTAGCGGGAGGAGGGACAGATACGCAGTATTTT
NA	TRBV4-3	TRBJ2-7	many	CASSQESQVRSDEQYF	TGCGCCAGCAGCCAAGAATCACAAGTCAGGAGTGACGAGCAGTACTTC
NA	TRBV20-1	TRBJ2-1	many	CSAPGHGSYNEQFF	TGCAGTGCTCCGGGACACGGGTCCTACAATGAGCAGTTCTTC
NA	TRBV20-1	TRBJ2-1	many	CSARARDSITNEQFF	TGCAGTGCTAGAGCCCGGGACTCAATCACCAATGAGCAGTTCTTC
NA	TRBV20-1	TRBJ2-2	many	CSAKRVETGELFF	TGCAGTGCTAAGCGGGTAGAAACCGGGGAGCTGTTTTTT
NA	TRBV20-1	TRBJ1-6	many	CSAEGRRNSPLHF	TGCAGTGCGGAGGGGAGGCGGAATTCACCCCTCCACTTT
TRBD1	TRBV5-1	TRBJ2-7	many	CASSSGTVKTYEQYF	TGCGCCAGCAGCTCTGGGACAGTAAAAACCTACGAGCAGTACTTC
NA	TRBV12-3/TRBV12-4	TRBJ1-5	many	CASSPDSNQPQHF	TGTGCCAGCAGCCCCGACAGCAATCAGCCCCAGCATTTT
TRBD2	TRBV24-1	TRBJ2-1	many	CATSEWTSGSDEQFF	TGTGCCACCAGTGAGTGGACTAGCGGGAGTGATGAGCAGTTCTTC
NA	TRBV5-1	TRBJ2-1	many	CASSLVGVGYNEQFF	TGCGCCAGCAGCTTGGTGGGAGTGGGGTACAATGAGCAGTTCTTC
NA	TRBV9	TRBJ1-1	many	CASSTGQNEAFF	TGTGCCAGCAGCACCGGACAGAATGAAGCTTTCTTT
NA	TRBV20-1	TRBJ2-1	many	CSAGPPERSYNEQFF	TGCAGTGCCGGGCCCCCGGAAAGGTCCTACAATGAGCAGTTCTTC
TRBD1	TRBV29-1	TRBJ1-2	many	CSVGREGAHGYTF	TGCAGCGTTGGGCGGGAGGGGGCACATGGCTACACCTTC
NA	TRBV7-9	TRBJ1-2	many	CASSPIYGYTF	TGTGCCAGCAGCCCAATCTATGGCTACACCTTC
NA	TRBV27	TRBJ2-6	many	CASRVGGRAGANVLTF	TGTGCCAGCAGAGTAGGGGGTCGGGCTGGGGCCAACGTCCTGACTTTC
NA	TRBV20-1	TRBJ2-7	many	CSARARAYEQYF	TGCAGTGCTAGAGCCAGGGCCTACGAGCAGTACTTC
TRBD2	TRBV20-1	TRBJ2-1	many	CSARVKAGGLEQFF	TGCAGTGCTAGGGTTAAAGCGGGAGGGTTGGAGCAGTTCTTC
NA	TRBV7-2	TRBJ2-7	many	CASSLGGQPHEQYF	TGTGCCAGCAGCTTAGGTGGGCAGCCCCACGAGCAGTACTTC
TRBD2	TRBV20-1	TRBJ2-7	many	CSARSHPGTSGSSSYEQYF	TGCAGTGCTAGATCTCACCCCGGGACTAGCGGTTCAAGCTCCTACGAGCAGTACTTC
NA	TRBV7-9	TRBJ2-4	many	CASSYSRSGANIQYF	TGTGCCAGCAGCTACTCGAGGTCGGGGGCTAACATTCAGTACTTC
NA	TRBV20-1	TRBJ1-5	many	CSAREGDSNQPQHF	TGCAGTGCTAGAGAGGGGGATAGCAATCAGCCCCAGCATTTT
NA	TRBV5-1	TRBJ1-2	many	CASSLGYYGYTF	TGCGCCAGCAGCTTGGGCTACTATGGCTACACCTTC
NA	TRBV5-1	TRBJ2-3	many	CASSLGLSDTQYF	TGCGCCAGCAGCTTGGGCCTATCAGATACGCAGTATTTT
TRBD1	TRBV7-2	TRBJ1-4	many	CASSQKRTGPTNEKLFF	TGTGCCAGCAGCCAGAAGCGGACAGGGCCGACTAATGAAAAACTGTTTTTT
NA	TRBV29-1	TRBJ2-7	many	CSVRLELYEQYF	TGCAGCGTTCGCCTGGAGTTGTACGAGCAGTACTTC
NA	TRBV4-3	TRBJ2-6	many	CASRHSGANVLTF	TGCGCCAGCAGGCACTCTGGGGCCAACGTCCTGACTTTC
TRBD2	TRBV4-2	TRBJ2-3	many	CASSQGGTYSGSVDTQYF	TGTGCCAGCAGCCAAGGGGGAACTTATAGCGGGAGTGTAGATACGCAGTATTTT
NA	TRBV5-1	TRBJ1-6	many	CASMAGSYSPLHF	TGCGCCAGCATGGCAGGGAGTTATTCACCCCTCCACTTT
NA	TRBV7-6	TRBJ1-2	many	CASSSFSGPRRWGLYGYTF	TGTGCCAGCAGCTCCTTCAGCGGACCCCGACGATGGGGACTCTATGGCTACACCTTC
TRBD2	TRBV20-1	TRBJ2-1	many	CSARRRGAYNEQFF	TGCAGTGCTAGACGGCGGGGGGCCTACAATGAGCAGTTCTTC
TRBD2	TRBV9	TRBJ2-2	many	CASSVEGRGIRTGELFF	TGTGCCAGCAGCGTAGAGGGGAGGGGCATAAGAACCGGGGAGCTGTTTTTT
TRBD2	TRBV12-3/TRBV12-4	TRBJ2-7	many	CASSPIGTSGSYEQYF	TGTGCCAGCAGTCCCATTGGGACTAGCGGGAGCTACGAGCAGTACTTC
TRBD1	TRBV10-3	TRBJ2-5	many	CAIHSDREETQYF	TGTGCCATCCACTCGGACAGGGAAGAGACCCAGTACTTC
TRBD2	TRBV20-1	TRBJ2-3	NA	CSARWTGRETDKQYF	TGCAGTGCTAGGTGGACTGGGAGGGAGACCGATAAGCAGTATTTT
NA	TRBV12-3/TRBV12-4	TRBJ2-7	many	CASSRTASYEQYF	TGTGCCAGCAGTCGGACAGCCTCCTACGAGCAGTACTTC
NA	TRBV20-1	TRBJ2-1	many	CSASDASSYNEQFF	TGCAGTGCTTCGGACGCGAGCTCCTACAATGAGCAGTTCTTC
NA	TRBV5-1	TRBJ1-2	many	CASSLVESNYGYTF	TGCGCCAGCAGCTTGGTCGAGAGTAACTATGGCTACACCTTC
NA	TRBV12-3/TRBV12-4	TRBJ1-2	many	CASSLLKAGYGYTF	TGTGCCAGCAGTCTCTTAAAAGCGGGCTATGGCTACACCTTC
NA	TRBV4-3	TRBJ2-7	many	CASSPEAGAPYEQYF	TGCGCCAGCAGCCCCGAGGCAGGGGCACCCTACGAGCAGTACTTC
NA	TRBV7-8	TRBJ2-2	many	CASSPGGWELFF	TGTGCCAGCAGCCCAGGCGGATGGGAGCTGTTTTTT
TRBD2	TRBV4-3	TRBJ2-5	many	CASSQDGLAGDQETQYF	TGCGCCAGCAGCCAAGATGGTCTAGCGGGAGATCAAGAGACCCAGTACTTC
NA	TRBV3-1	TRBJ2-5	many	CASSQGLQGRETQYF	TGTGCCAGCAGCCAAGGCCTACAGGGGAGGGAGACCCAGTACTTC